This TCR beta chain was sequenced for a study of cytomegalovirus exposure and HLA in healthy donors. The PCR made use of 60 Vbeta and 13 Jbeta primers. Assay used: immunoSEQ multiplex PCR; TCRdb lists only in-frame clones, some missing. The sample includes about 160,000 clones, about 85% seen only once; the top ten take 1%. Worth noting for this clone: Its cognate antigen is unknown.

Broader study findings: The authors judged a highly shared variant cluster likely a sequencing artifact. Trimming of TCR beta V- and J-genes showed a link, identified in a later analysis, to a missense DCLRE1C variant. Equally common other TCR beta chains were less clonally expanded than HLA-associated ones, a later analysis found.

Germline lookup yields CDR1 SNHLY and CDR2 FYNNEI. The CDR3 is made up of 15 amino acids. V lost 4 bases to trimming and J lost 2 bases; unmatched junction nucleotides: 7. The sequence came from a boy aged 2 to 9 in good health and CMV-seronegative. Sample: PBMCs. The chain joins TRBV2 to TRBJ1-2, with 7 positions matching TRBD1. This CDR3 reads CASSGSEGANYGYTF. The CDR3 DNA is TGTGCCAGCAGTGGTAGCGAGGGGGCGAACTATGGCTACACCTTC.